This is a list of T cell receptor beta chains from one sample in a study of tumor T cells in aggressive B-cell lymphoma. Repertoires were generated with immunoSEQ multiplex PCR, while TCRdb's copy carries only in-frame clones and drops some. The sample contains roughly 8,100 clones, about four fifths of which appear only once. The sequenced sample was tumor tissue. The origin of the receptors is an adult with diffuse large B cell lymphoma. The CDR3 runs from the conserved cysteine through the conserved F or W. Fields, in order: clone size, J gene, V gene, D gene, CDR3 DNA, CDR3 protein. The D gene is left open where the match is weak. Only part of the rows carry a size: once, few, many, or a class if the clone is expanded.

>-|TRBJ2-1|TRBV9|TRBD2
TGTGCCAGCAGCGTAGATAGCGGGAGGTCGATGAACAATGAGCAGTTCTTC
CASSVDSGRSMNNEQFF
>-|TRBJ2-7|TRBV7-6|-
TGTGCCAGCAGCTCCACACCGGCTAGGGGGATAAGCTCCGAGCAGTACTTC
CASSSTPARGISSEQYF
>-|TRBJ1-4|TRBV11-2|-
TGTGCCAGCAGCTTAGGAATTAGAGGGAACGAAAAACTGTTTTTT
CASSLGIRGNEKLFF
>-|TRBJ2-1|TRBV7-8|-
TGTGCCAGCAGCTTATGGGGGCGGGGGCAATCCCGGAGCTCCTACAATGAGCAGTTCTTC
CASSLWGRGQSRSSYNEQFF
>-|TRBJ2-1|TRBV7-6|TRBD2
TGTGCCAGCAGCAAAAGGACTGGCGGGAGTGGCTACAATGAGCAGTTCTTC
CASSKRTGGSGYNEQFF
>once|TRBJ2-1|TRBV30|-
TGTGCCGGAGGATGGAGCTCCTACAATGAGCAGTTCTTC
CAGGWSSYNEQFF
>-|TRBJ1-1|TRBV29-1|-
TGCAGCGTTGAAAGAGGTTTGAACACTGAAGCTTTCTTT
CSVERGLNTEAFF
>once|TRBJ2-1|TRBV7-2|-
TGTGCCAGCAGCCCCCTCCCCAGCTCCTACAATGAGCAGTTCTTC
CASSPLPSSYNEQFF
>-|TRBJ2-1|TRBV5-1|-
TGCGCCAGCAGCCCTACACACAGCTCCTACAATGAGCAGTTCTTC
CASSPTHSSYNEQFF
>once|TRBJ2-5|TRBV18|TRBD2
TGTGCCAGCTCACCACCCCTCCCGTGGCGGGAGTGGGAGACCCAGTACTTC
CASSPPLPWREWETQYF
>-|TRBJ1-3|TRBV6-5|-
TGTGCCAGCAGGCGGGGGGAGCCTGGAAACACCATATATTTT
CASRRGEPGNTIYF
>-|TRBJ2-2|TRBV5-1|-
TGCGCCAGCAGCAGAGGTAGAGGGAGTGGGACCGGGGAGCTGTTTTTT
CASSRGRGSGTGELFF
>-|TRBJ2-7|TRBV27|TRBD1
TGTGCCAGCGGGTGGACAGGCGCGCGGAACGAGCAGTACTTC
CASGWTGARNEQYF
>-|TRBJ2-7|TRBV18|-
TGTGCCAGCTCACCCGCTGGCAGCGAGCAGTACTTC
CASSPAGSEQYF
>-|TRBJ1-1|TRBV9|TRBD1
TGTGCCAGCAGCGTAACAGGGGGAGGCCCTGAAGCTTTCTTT
CASSVTGGGPEAFF
>-|TRBJ1-4|TRBV5-1|TRBD1
TGCGCCAGCAGCTTGGCCCGGACAGGGGGCGATGAAAAACTGTTTTTT
CASSLARTGGDEKLFF
>-|TRBJ2-3|TRBV5-1|-
TGCGCCAGCTGTCAGGAGCGGGATACGCAGTATTTT
CASCQERDTQYF
>-|TRBJ2-7|TRBV5-1|-
TGCGCCAGCAGCTTGCAGGGGAGCTCCTACGAGCAGTACTTC
CASSLQGSSYEQYF
>once|TRBJ1-1|TRBV5-1|TRBD1
TGCGCCAGCAGTTCTGGACAGGGAGGTACTGAAGCTTTCTTT
CASSSGQGGTEAFF
>-|TRBJ2-4|TRBV19|TRBD1
TGTGCCAGTAGTCTTCGGGACAGGGGTCGAGGCATTCAGTACTTC
CASSLRDRGRGIQYF
>-|TRBJ2-2|TRBV7-9|TRBD2
TGTGCCAGCAGCTTAGTGGCGGGAGCGGCGCACGGGGAGCTGTTTTTT
CASSLVAGAAHGELFF
>-|TRBJ1-2|TRBV9|-
TGTGCCAGCGGTCTCGGAGACAGGAGTAACTATGGCTACACCTTC
CASGLGDRSNYGYTF
>-|TRBJ2-3|TRBV7-8|TRBD1
TGTGCCAGCAGCCTTAGGACAGGGATGTTCACAGATACGCAGTATTTT
CASSLRTGMFTDTQYF
>-|TRBJ2-4|TRBV10-2|TRBD2
TGCGCCAGCGGGGGACTAGCGGGAGGGTTGATGAACATTCAGTACTTC
CASGGLAGGLMNIQYF
>-|TRBJ2-3|TRBV5-4|TRBD2
TGTGCCAGCAGCTTGGGGGCTAGCGGGAGTCGAGATACGCAGTATTTT
CASSLGASGSRDTQYF
>-|TRBJ2-1|TRBV11-2|TRBD2
TGTGCCAGCAGCCCGGGCCTAGCGGGCCCGAATGAGCAGTTCTTC
CASSPGLAGPNEQFF
>-|TRBJ1-2|TRBV30|TRBD1
TGTGCCTGGATAACCTCAGGGGGCTATGGCTACACCTTC
CAWITSGGYGYTF
>-|TRBJ2-7|TRBV27|TRBD2
TGTGCCAGCAGCCCCGGGACTAGCGGGAGTCTAGGGGAGCAGTACTTC
CASSPGTSGSLGEQYF
>-|TRBJ2-5|TRBV30|-
TGTGCCTGGAGTTCCCCCATGGGGTCGGGGGAGACCCAGTACTTC
CAWSSPMGSGETQYF
>-|TRBJ2-1|TRBV6-4|TRBD2
TGTGCCAGCAGTCCGACTAGCGGGAGGCTCAATGAGCAGTTCTTC
CASSPTSGRLNEQFF
>-|TRBJ1-6|TRBV14|-
TGTGCCAGCAGCCTCCCAGGGTCACCCCTCCATTTT
CASSLPGSPLHF
>few|TRBJ2-7|TRBV5-4|-
TGTGCCAGCAGCTACCAGTCAATCGAGCAGTACTTC
CASSYQSIEQYF
>-|TRBJ2-1|TRBV11-2|TRBD2
TGTGCCAGCAGCTTTTCTAGCGGAAGTTACAATGAGCAGTTCTTC
CASSFSSGSYNEQFF
>-|TRBJ2-5|TRBV7-8|-
TGTGCCAGCAGCTTAGACAGGGAGAGGGAGACCCAGTACTTC
CASSLDRERETQYF
>once|TRBJ1-2|TRBV7-8|-
TGTGCCAGCAGCTTGTCAGAAAACTATGGCTACACCTTC
CASSLSENYGYTF
>-|TRBJ2-3|TRBV27|-
TGTGCCAGCACCCAGGGGAGCACAGATACGCAGTATTTT
CASTQGSTDTQYF
>-|TRBJ1-2|TRBV6-5|TRBD1
TGTGCCAGCAGGCGACAGGGATATGGCTACACCTTC
CASRRQGYGYTF
>-|TRBJ2-4|TRBV7-9|-
TGTGCCAGCAGCTTAGCGGGGGGAGACTCCTTGTCCAAAAACATTCAGTACTTC
CASSLAGGDSLSKNIQYF
>-|TRBJ1-5|TRBV9|-
TGTGCCAGCAGCGTTCAGGGTGTAAGGGGTCAGCCCCAGCATTTT
CASSVQGVRGQPQHF
>-|TRBJ2-7|TRBV5-1|TRBD2
TGCGCCAGCAGCTTGGTGGGGCGGGAGGACTACGAGCAGTACTTC
CASSLVGREDYEQYF
>-|TRBJ2-3|TRBV18|-
TGTGCCAGCTCACCAATTCAGGGCGTCACAGATACGCAGTATTTT
CASSPIQGVTDTQYF
>-|TRBJ1-3|TRBV27|-
TGTGCCAGCAGTCCCCGACGGGGGGGTGGAAACACCATATATTTT
CASSPRRGGGNTIYF
>-|TRBJ2-2|TRBV28|TRBD1
TGTGCCAGCAGATATGGGACAGTCACCGGGGAGCTGTTTTTT
CASRYGTVTGELFF
>-|TRBJ2-5|TRBV6-5|TRBD1
TGTGCCAGCAGCCGGGACAGGGGAGGAGGGGAGACCCAGTACTTC
CASSRDRGGGETQYF
>-|TRBJ1-1|TRBV2|TRBD1
TGTGCCAGCAGTGTAGACAGGGTGAACACTGAAGCTTTCTTT
CASSVDRVNTEAFF